What follows are 26 T cell receptor beta chains derived from one specimen sequenced in a study of OX40 agonist ivuxolimab in advanced cancers. Method: immunoSEQ multiplex PCR; TCRdb's copy keeps in-frame clones and lacks some. In the table there are some 14,000 clones, 64% of which are singletons. Source: CD4+ or CD8+ T cells sorted from blood, taken in a trial of the OX40 agonist ivuxolimab. These receptors were collected from an adult with an advanced solid tumor such as melanoma, head and neck, liver or kidney cancer.

CDR3 nucleotides: TGTGCCTGGAGCCAAGGGGGACAGCTAAACTATGGCTACACCTTC. Translating gives CAWSQGGQLNYGYTF. The gene calls are TRBV30 and TRBJ1-2; TRBD1 aligns across 7 bases. The CDR3 extends over 15 amino acids. Germline assignment: CDR1 GTSNPN and CDR2 SVGIG (reference sequence). The trim removed 3 bases at V and 2 bases at J, leaving 9 bases unmatched.

The V and J genes are TRBV7-7 and TRBJ2-1, with no clear D. From germline, CDR1 is SSHAT and CDR2 FNYEAQ (reference sequence). Deletions cut 5 bases from V and 0 bases from J, with 11 bases between. The CDR3 contains 15 residues. CDR3 protein: CASSPDPGSYNEQFF. The DNA for the CDR3 is TGTGCCAGCAGCCCCGATCCCGGCTCCTACAATGAGCAGTTCTTC.

DNA of the CDR3: TGTGCCAGCAGCTCCCTAGCGGGGGGGCCAGATACGCAGTATTTT. Translation gives CASSSLAGGPDTQYF. The rearrangement links TRBV7-9 to TRBJ2-3, with 12 bases that match TRBD2. Germline CDR1 and CDR2: SEHNR and FQNEAQ (reference sequence). Trimming cost V 4 bases and J 4 bases; bases outside gene matches: 3. The CDR3 sequence is 15 residues long.

The rearrangement joins TRBV14 to TRBJ2-1; no clear D. This CDR3 comprises 15 residues. The V gene lost 4 bases and the J gene lost 3 bases, with 13 bases spanning the gap. Germline loops: CDR1 SGHDN, CDR2 FVKESK. The CDR3 nucleotides are TGTGCCAGCAGCCTCCGGTACAGCCACTACAATGAGCAGTTCTTC. Its protein is CASSLRYSHYNEQFF.

The rearrangement links TRBV5-4 to TRBJ1-2, with a tentative D call TRBD1 (5 bases). In germline, CDR1 is SGHNT, CDR2 YYREEE (reference sequence). This CDR3 contains 14 residues. Trimming cost V 0 bases and J 7 bases, with 13 bases left between them. DNA of the CDR3: TGTGCCAGCAGCTTGGATTCAGGGAGGGGTGGCTACACCTTC. It codes for CASSLDSGRGGYTF. Variable domain in full (rest from reference TRBV5-4 and TRBJ1-2): ETGVTQSPTHLIKTRGQQVTLRCSSQSGHNTVSWYQQALGQGPQFIFQYYREEENGRGNFPPRFSGLQFPNYSSELNVNALELDDSALYLCASSLDSGRGGYTFGSGTRLTVV.

The chain couples TRBV2 to TRBJ2-1, with a weak D call TRBD2 (6 bases). Germline V lookup: CDR1 SNHLY, CDR2 FYNNEI. There are 15 residues in the CDR3. V was cut by 6 bases and J by 4 bases, with 16 bases left in between. CDR3 sequence: CASREDEGTYNEQFF. As DNA, the CDR3 is TGTGCCAGCAGGGAGGACGAAGGGACTTACAATGAGCAGTTCTTC. Filled out from reference TRBV2 and TRBJ2-1, the complete variable domain reads EPEVTQTPSHQVTQMGQEVILRCVPISNHLYFYWYRQILGQKVEFLVSFYNNEISEKSEIFDDQFSVERPDGSNFTLKIRSTKLEDSAMYFCASREDEGTYNEQFFGPGTRLTVL.

By proportion, this clone is medium-sized. The V and J genes are TRBV6-5 and TRBJ2-5, with 8 bases aligning to TRBD1. The germline gives CDR1 MNHEY, CDR2 SVGAGI. V gave up 2 bases and J gave up 5 bases; unmatched junction bases: 4. The CDR3 totals 14 residues. CDR3 protein: CASSYDRGRETQYF. The CDR3 nucleotides read TGTGCCAGCAGTTACGACAGGGGAAGGGAGACCCAGTACTTC.

The chain uses TRBV7-9 and TRBJ2-3; TRBD1 is a possible D gene (6 bases). Germline-derived CDR1 and CDR2 are SEHNR and FQNEAQ (reference sequence). The length of the CDR3 is 14 residues. V shed 2 bases and J shed 3 bases, with 9 bases lying between them. The CDR3 region is CASSLLRGTDTQYF. As DNA, the CDR3 is TGTGCCAGCAGCTTACTCAGGGGAACAGATACGCAGTATTTT.

This clone was observed once. The rearrangement uses TRBV28 and TRBJ1-5, with D possibly TRBD1 on 6 matching bases. The V gene's germline CDR1 is MDHEN and CDR2 SYDVKM. The CDR3 has 15 amino acids. Trimming shortened V by 3 bases and J by 9 bases, and 18 bases separated the two germline ends. CDR3 region: CASSFWDPQGRPQHF. The DNA for the CDR3 is TGTGCCAGCAGTTTCTGGGACCCCCAGGGGAGGCCCCAGCATTTT.

The J gene is TRBJ1-4, the V gene TRBV10-3; TRBD1 might be the D (6 bases). Trimming pared 3 bases from V and 2 bases from J, leaving 16 bases between. This CDR3 is built from 17 residues. The germline V gene encodes CDR1 ENHRY and CDR2 SYGVKD. The CDR3 spells CAISELEGGLTNEKLFF. The CDR3 region has the DNA TGTGCCATCAGTGAACTTGAGGGGGGGCTGACTAATGAAAAACTGTTTTTT.

This chain uses TRBV10-1 with TRBJ2-1; TRBD1 agrees at 9 bases. Germline loops: CDR1 WNHNN, CDR2 SYGVQD (reference sequence). This CDR3 region has 15 residues. V shed 9 bases and J 2 bases; nucleotides not matched to a gene: 8. The CDR3 bases are TGCGCCAGAGGACAGGGGTCGTGCACCTACAATGAGCAGTTCTTC. Translation gives CARGQGSCTYNEQFF.

The sample holds a few counts of this clone. The gene calls are TRBV7-9 and TRBJ1-2; 8 positions agree with TRBD1. The CDR3 is made up of 14 amino acids. The trim removed 5 bases at V and 5 bases at J, leaving 7 bases unmatched. Germline CDR1 reads SEHNR; CDR2 reads FQNEAQ (reference sequence). In DNA, the CDR3 is TGTGCCAGCAGCGGCGGGACAGGAATATATGGCTACACCTTC. Translated, it gives CASSGGTGIYGYTF.

The genes are TRBV19 and TRBJ1-2; 11 bases agree with TRBD1. Germline CDR1 reads LNHDA; CDR2 reads SQIVND (reference sequence). Trimming cost V 5 bases and J 4 bases; bases outside gene matches: 6. CDR3 size: 15 residues. In DNA form, the CDR3 reads TGTGCCAGTAGTGTCGGGACAGGGGGGGCCTATGGCTACACCTTC. It codes for CASSVGTGGAYGYTF.

The V call is TRBV6-5, the J call TRBJ2-7, with D perhaps matching TRBD1 or TRBD2 (6 bases each). The CDR3 is 13 amino acids. Germline V gene lookup returns CDR1 MNHEY and CDR2 SVGAGI. Trimming cost V 2 bases and J 4 bases, with 9 bases left between them. CDR3 in DNA: TGTGCCAGCAGTTACACAGGGAGGTACGAGCAGTACTTC. Translation: CASSYTGRYEQYF.

V is TRBV11-2 and J is TRBJ2-1; D is possibly TRBD2 (5 bases). Germline V gives CDR1 SGHAT, CDR2 FQNNGV. CDR3 length: 16 residues. Trimming stripped 5 bases from V and 3 bases from J, with 17 bases between. The CDR3 reads CASSLTTRTIYNEQFF. The DNA of the CDR3 is TGTGCCAGCAGCCTCACCACTAGGACGATCTACAATGAGCAGTTCTTC.

This clone was counted between two and nine times. The chain combines TRBV12-5 with TRBJ2-1, with a tentative D call TRBD1 (6 bases). The CDR3 covers 15 residues. V was shortened by 6 bases and J by 2 bases, with 14 bases between the two germline ends. CDR1 is LGHNT, CDR2 FRNRAP, per germline. The DNA for the CDR3 is TGTGCTAGTGGCCCGGTGGACAGTCCCTACAATGAGCAGTTCTTC. Translated, it gives CASGPVDSPYNEQFF.

This chain uses TRBV30 with TRBJ2-5; D gene ambiguous. Germline CDR1 reads GTSNPN; CDR2 reads SVGIG (reference sequence). This CDR3 is built from 14 residues. Trimming took off 0 bases at V and 1 base at J, with 9 bases between the two ends. In DNA, the CDR3 is TGTGCCTGGAGTGTAGGGTGGGGCCAAGAGACCCAGTACTTC. Encoded protein: CAWSVGWGQETQYF.

The CDR3: CAWSGGRGYNEQFF. Written as DNA, the CDR3 is TGTGCCTGGAGTGGAGGGAGAGGCTACAATGAGCAGTTCTTC. The genes are TRBV30 and TRBJ2-1; D possibly corresponds to TRBD2 (5 bases). The germline V gene has CDR1 GTSNPN and CDR2 SVGIG (reference sequence). Trimming stripped 1 base from V and 3 bases from J, with 10 bases between. CDR3 length equals 14 residues.

The rearrangement links TRBV9 to TRBJ2-7, with 9 bases lining up with TRBD2. This CDR3 spans 15 amino acids. Trimming removed 0 bases from V and 4 bases from J; junction bases left unmatched: 5. Germline-derived CDR1 and CDR2 are SGDLS and YYNGEE. For the CDR3, the DNA is TGTGCCAGCAGCGTAGGAGTGACTAGCGGATACGAGCAGTACTTC. It specifies CASSVGVTSGYEQYF.

This clone is medium-sized by share. Other DNA sequences of this sample code for an identical CDR3. This chain's CDR3 is CASSLGSNQPQHF. For the CDR3, the DNA is TGTGCCAGCAGTTTGGGTAGCAATCAGCCCCAGCATTTT. The chain combines TRBV27 with TRBJ1-5; D is uncertain. CDR1 is MNHEY, CDR2 SMNVEV, per germline (reference sequence). The CDR3 is made up of 13 amino acids. V lost 3 bases and J 0 bases, leaving 3 bases between the germline ends.

This clone has just one count. The chain is built from TRBV7-8 and TRBJ2-6, with unresolved D. V shed 2 bases and J shed 2 bases, with 7 bases lying between them. The CDR3 is 15 residues long. Per germline, CDR1 SGHVS and CDR2 FQNEAQ. In DNA, the CDR3 is TGTGCCAGCAGCTTACTTGGGGCTGGGGCCAACGTCCTGACTTTC. As protein: CASSLLGAGANVLTF.

The chain couples TRBV4-1 to TRBJ1-2; 9 bases map to TRBD1. This CDR3 spans 15 amino acids. Trimming at V came to 4 bases and at J to 4 bases, leaving 7 bases not matched to a gene. Germline-derived CDR1 and CDR2 are MGHRA and YSYEKL. The CDR3: CASSLGTGNLYGYTF. In nucleotides, the CDR3 is TGCGCCAGCAGCCTAGGGACAGGGAACCTCTATGGCTACACCTTC.

This chain links TRBV5-6 with TRBJ2-7; tentatively, D is TRBD2 (5 bases). This CDR3 contains 11 residues. Germline CDR1 SGHDT, CDR2 YYEEEE. Trimming cost V 0 bases and J 7 bases, with 5 bases left between them. The CDR3 region has the DNA TGTGCCAGCAGCTTGGGGAGGGAGCAGTACTTC. Its translation: CASSLGREQYF. Looking up the rest from reference TRBV5-6 and TRBJ2-7 gives the full variable domain: DAGVTQSPTHLIKTRGQQVTLRCSPKSGHDTVSWYQQALGQGPQFIFQYYEEEERQRGNFPDRFSGHQFPNYSSELNVNALLLGDSALYLCASSLGREQYFGPGTRLTVT.

The J gene is TRBJ1-3, the V gene TRBV6-1; D may be TRBD1 (5 bases). The CDR3 has 15 residues. CDR1 is MNHNS, CDR2 SASEGT, per germline. V was cut by 2 bases and J by 0 bases, with 8 bases left in between. The CDR3 here is CASSETRGSGNTIYF. The CDR3 DNA follows: TGTGCCAGCAGTGAAACGAGGGGCTCTGGAAACACCATATATTTT.

This clone was found a few times. The chain has TRBV5-4 and TRBJ2-3; possible D gene TRBD1, 5 bases. V dropped 1 base and J dropped 6 bases, with 6 bases sitting between them. Per the germline V gene, CDR1 is SGHNT and CDR2 is YYREEE (reference sequence). This CDR3 is 12 amino acids long. The chain's CDR3 is CASSLQGDTQYF. CDR3 coding DNA: TGTGCCAGCAGCTTGCAGGGTGATACGCAGTATTTT. The whole variable domain, filled in from reference TRBV5-4 and TRBJ2-3, reads ETGVTQSPTHLIKTRGQQVTLRCSSQSGHNTVSWYQQALGQGPQFIFQYYREEENGRGNFPPRFSGLQFPNYSSELNVNALELDDSALYLCASSLQGDTQYFGPGTRLTVL.

This chain joins TRBV4-3 and TRBJ2-7; 11 bases map to TRBD2. This CDR3 contains 15 residues. The junction had 2 bases not matched to a gene; V was cut back by 2 bases and J by 2 bases. Germline V gene sequence: CDR1 LGHNA, CDR2 YSLEER. As DNA, the CDR3 is TGCGCCAGCAGCCAATTAGCGGGGGGGCCCTACGAGCAGTACTTC. As protein: CASSQLAGGPYEQYF.